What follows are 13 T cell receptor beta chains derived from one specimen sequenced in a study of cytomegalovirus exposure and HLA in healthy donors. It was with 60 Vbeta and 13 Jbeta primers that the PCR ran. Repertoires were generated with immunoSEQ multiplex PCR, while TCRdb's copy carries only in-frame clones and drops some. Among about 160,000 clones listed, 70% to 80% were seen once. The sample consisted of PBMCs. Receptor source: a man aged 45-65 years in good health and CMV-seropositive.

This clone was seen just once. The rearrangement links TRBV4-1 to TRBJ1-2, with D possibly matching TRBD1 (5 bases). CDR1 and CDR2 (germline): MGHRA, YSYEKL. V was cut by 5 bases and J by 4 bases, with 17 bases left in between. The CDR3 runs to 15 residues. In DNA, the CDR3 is TGCGCCAGCAGCTCTACACAGGTGTGGGGCTATGGCTACACCTTC. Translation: CASSSTQVWGYGYTF.

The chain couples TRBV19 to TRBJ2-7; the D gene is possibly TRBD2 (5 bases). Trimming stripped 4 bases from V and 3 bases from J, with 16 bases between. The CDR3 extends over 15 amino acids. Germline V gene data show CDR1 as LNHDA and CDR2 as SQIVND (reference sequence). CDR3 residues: CASSTPRGRLYEQYF. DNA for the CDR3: TGTGCCAGTAGTACCCCCCGGGGTCGACTCTACGAGCAGTACTTC.

CDR3 loop: CASSLAGDKNTGELFF. CDR3 DNA sequence: TGTGCCAGCAGCTTGGCGGGGGACAAAAACACCGGGGAGCTGTTTTTT. The genes are TRBV13 and TRBJ2-2; weak D call: TRBD2 (7 bases). This CDR3 spans 16 amino acids. Germline V gene sequence: CDR1 PRHDT, CDR2 FYEKMQ (reference sequence). V lost 3 bases and J lost 2, with 13 bases in between.

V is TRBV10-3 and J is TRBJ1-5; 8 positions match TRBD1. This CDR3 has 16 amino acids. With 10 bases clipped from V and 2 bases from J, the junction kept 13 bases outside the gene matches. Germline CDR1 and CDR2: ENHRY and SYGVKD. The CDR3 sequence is CATGTGGKSGNQPQHF. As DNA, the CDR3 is TGTGCCACGGGGACAGGTGGAAAATCGGGCAATCAGCCCCAGCATTTT.

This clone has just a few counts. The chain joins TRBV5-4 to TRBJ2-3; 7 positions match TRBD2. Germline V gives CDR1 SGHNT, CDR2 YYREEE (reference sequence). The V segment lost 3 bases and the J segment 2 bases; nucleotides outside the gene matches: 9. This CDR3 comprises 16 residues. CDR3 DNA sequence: TGTGCCAGCAGCTGGGAGGGGTCTGTGCACACAGATACGCAGTATTTT. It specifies CASSWEGSVHTDTQYF.

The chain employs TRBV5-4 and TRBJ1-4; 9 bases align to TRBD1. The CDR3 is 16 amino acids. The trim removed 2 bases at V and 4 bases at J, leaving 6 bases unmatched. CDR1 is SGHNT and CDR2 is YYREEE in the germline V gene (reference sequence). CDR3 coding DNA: TGTGCCAGCAGCTTCTACAGGGGGCAAATTAATGAAAAACTGTTTTTT. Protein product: CASSFYRGQINEKLFF.

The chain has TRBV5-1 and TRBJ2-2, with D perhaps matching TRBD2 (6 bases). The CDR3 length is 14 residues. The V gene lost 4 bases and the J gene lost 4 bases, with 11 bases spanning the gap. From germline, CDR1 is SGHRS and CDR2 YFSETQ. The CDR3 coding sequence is TGCGCCAGCAGCCCTGGGGGGATCACCGGGGAGCTGTTTTTT. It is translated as CASSPGGITGELFF. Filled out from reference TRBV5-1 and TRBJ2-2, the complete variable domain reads KAGVTQTPRYLIKTRGQQVTLSCSPISGHRSVSWYQQTPGQGLQFLFEYFSETQRNKGNFPGRFSGRQFSNSRSEMNVSTLELGDSALYLCASSPGGITGELFFGEGSRLTVL.

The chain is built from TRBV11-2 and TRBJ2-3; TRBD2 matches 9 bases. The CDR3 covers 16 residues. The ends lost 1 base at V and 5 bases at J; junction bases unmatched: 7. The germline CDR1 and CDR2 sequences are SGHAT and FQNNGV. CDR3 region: CASSLGISGGGDTQYF. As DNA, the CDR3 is TGTGCCAGCAGCTTAGGCATTAGCGGGGGAGGAGATACGCAGTATTTT.

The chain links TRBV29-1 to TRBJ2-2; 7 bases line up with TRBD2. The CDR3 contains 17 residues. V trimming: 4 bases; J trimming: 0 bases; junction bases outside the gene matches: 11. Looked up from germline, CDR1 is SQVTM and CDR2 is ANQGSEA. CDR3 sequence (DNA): TGCAGCGTTGCGGGCCTTTTGGGGAGGGCGAACACCGGGGAGCTGTTTTTT. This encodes CSVAGLLGRANTGELFF.

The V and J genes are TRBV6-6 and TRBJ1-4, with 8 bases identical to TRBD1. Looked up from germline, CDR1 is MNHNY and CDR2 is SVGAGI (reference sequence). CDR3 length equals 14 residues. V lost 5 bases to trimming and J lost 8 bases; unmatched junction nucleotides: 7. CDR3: CASSPRTGREKLFF. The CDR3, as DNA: TGTGCCAGCAGTCCACGGACAGGGCGAGAAAAACTGTTTTTT.

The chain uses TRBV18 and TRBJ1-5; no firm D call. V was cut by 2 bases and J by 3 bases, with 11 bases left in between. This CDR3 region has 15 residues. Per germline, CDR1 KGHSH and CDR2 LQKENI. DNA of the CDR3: TGTGCCAGCTCACCATCAGGAATCGCCAATCAGCCCCAGCATTTT. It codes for CASSPSGIANQPQHF.

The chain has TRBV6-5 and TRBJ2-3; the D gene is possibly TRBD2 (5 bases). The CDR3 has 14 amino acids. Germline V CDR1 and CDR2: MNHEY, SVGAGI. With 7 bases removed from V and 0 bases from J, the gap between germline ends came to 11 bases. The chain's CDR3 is CASTWRASTDTQYF. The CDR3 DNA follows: TGTGCCAGCACATGGCGGGCTAGCACAGATACGCAGTATTTT.

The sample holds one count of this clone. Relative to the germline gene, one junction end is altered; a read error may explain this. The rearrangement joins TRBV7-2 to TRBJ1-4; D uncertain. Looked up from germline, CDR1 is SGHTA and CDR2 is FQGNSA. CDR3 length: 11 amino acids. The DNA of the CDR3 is TGTGCCAGCAGCTTAAGTAGCGTTTTAAGTTTT. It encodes CASSLSSVLSF.